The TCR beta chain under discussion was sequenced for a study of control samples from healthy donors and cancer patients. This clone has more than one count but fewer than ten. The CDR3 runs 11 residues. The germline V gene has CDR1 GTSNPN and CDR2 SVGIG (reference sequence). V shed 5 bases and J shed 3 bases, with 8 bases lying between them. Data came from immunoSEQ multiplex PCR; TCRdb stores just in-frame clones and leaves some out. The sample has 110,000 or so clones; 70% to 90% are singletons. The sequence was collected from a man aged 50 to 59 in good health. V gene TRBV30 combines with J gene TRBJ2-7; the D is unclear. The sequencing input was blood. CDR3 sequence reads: CAWGIGYEQYF. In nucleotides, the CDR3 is TGTGCCTGGGGGATAGGCTACGAGCAGTACTTC.